The clone carrying this TCR beta chain was counted many times. V shed 2 bases and J 4 bases; nucleotides not matched to a gene: 3. Looked up from germline, CDR1 is SGHTA and CDR2 is FQGNSA. The CDR3 is 15 amino acids. The sample is drawn from a study of T cell repertoires in cytomegalovirus infection. TCRdb passed the reads through MiXCR, listing each CDR3 protein once. The sample has about 530,000 distinct CDR3 sequences, around a quarter seen once. The V gene is TRBV7-2, the J gene TRBJ2-3; 10 positions match TRBD1. The origin of this receptor is a human donor in good health (CMV status not recorded). Some clones in this sample may be carry-over from other donors' samples. Sequenced material: PBMCs. CDR3 sequence: CASSLRTGGPDTQYF. The DNA for the CDR3 is TGTGCCAGCAGCTTACGGACAGGGGGGCCAGATACGCAGTATTTT.